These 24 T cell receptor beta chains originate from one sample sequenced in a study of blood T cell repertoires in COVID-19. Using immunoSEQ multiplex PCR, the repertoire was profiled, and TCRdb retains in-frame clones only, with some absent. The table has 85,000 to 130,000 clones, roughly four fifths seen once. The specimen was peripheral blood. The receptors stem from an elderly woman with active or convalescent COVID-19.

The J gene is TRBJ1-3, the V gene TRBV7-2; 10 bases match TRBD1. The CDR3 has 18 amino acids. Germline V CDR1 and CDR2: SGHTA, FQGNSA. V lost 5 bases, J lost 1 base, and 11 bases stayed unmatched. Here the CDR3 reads CASSTKTTGQGSGNTIYF. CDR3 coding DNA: TGTGCCAGCAGCACAAAAACCACGGGACAGGGGTCTGGAAACACCATATATTTT.

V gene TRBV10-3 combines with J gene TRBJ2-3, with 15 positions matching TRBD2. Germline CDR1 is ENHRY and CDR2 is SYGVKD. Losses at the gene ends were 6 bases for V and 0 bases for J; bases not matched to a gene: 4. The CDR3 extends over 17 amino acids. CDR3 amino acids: CAISGTSGGKSTDTQYF. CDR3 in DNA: TGTGCCATCAGCGGGACTAGCGGGGGGAAGAGCACAGATACGCAGTATTTT.

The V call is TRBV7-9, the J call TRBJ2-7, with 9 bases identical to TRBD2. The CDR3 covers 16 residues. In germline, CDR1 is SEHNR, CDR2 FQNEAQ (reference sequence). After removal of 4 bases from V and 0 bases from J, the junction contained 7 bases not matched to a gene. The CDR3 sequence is CASSSLAGLISYEQYF. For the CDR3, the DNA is TGTGCCAGCAGCTCCCTAGCGGGACTGATCTCCTACGAGCAGTACTTC.

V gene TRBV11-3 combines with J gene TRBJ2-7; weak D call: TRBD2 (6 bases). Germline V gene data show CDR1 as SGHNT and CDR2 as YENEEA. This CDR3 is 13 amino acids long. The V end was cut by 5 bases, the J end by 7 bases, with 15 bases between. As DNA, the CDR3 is TGTGCCAGCAGCCCCGAGTCCGGGGGAGAGCAGTACTTC. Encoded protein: CASSPESGGEQYF.

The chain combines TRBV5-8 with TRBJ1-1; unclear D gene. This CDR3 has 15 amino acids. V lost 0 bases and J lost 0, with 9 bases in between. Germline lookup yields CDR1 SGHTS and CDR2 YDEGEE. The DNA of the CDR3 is TGTGCCAGCAGCTTGGTTCTGACAATGAACACTGAAGCTTTCTTT. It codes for CASSLVLTMNTEAFF.

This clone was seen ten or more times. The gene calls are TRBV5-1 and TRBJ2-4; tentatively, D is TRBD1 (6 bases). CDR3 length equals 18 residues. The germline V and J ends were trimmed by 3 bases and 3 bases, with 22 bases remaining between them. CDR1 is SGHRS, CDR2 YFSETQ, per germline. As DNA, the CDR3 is TGCGCCAGCAGCTCAAGAGACACAGGGAGAGGTTTCAAAAACATTCAGTACTTC. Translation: CASSSRDTGRGFKNIQYF.

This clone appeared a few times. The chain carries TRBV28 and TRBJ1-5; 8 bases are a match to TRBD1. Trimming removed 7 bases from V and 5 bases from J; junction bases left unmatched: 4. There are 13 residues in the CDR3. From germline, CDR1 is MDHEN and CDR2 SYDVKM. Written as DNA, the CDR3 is TGTGCCAGCAACGGACAGGGTGATCAGCCCCAGCATTTT. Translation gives CASNGQGDQPQHF.

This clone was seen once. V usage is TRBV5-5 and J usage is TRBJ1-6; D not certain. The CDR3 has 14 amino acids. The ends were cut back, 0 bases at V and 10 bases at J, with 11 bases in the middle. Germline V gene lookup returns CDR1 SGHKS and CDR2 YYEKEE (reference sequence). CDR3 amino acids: CASSLAQRTSPLHF. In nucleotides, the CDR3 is TGTGCCAGCAGCTTGGCGCAGCGGACGTCACCCCTCCACTTT.

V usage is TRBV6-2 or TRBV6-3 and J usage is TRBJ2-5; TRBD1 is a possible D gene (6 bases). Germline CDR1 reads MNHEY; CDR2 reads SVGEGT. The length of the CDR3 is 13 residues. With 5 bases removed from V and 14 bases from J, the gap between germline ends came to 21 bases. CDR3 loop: CASSALTGAPSYF. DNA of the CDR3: TGTGCCAGCAGTGCACTGACAGGTGCGCCGAGTTACTTC.

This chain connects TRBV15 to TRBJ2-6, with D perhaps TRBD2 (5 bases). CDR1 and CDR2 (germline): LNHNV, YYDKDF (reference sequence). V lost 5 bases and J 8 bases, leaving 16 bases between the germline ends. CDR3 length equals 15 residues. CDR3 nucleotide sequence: TGTGCCACCAGCTTATATTCCGGGATGCCCAACGTCCTGACTTTC. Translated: CATSLYSGMPNVLTF.

The CDR3 loop is CAIKGGDSPLHF. The CDR3 DNA reads as TGTGCCATCAAGGGAGGAGATTCACCCCTCCACTTT. V and J are TRBV10-3 and TRBJ1-6, with D unclear. Trimming removed 7 bases from V and 8 bases from J, with 9 bases in between. The CDR3 spans 12 residues. Germline CDR1 is ENHRY and CDR2 is SYGVKD.

The CDR3 DNA sequence: TGCGCCAGCAGTGAGACAGGGATGTTTCAGCCCCAGCATTTT. Its translation is CASSETGMFQPQHF. The rearrangement links TRBV10-2 to TRBJ1-5, with D possibly TRBD1 on 6 matching bases. With 2 bases removed from V and 6 bases from J, the gap between germline ends came to 11 bases. Germline CDR1 reads WSHSY; CDR2 reads SAAADI. This CDR3 region has 14 residues.

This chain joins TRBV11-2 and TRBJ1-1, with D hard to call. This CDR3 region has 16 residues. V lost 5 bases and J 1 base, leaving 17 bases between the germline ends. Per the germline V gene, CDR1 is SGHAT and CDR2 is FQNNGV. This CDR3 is CASSASGRARNTEAFF. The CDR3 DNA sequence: TGTGCCAGCAGCGCAAGCGGGAGGGCCAGGAACACTGAAGCTTTCTTT.

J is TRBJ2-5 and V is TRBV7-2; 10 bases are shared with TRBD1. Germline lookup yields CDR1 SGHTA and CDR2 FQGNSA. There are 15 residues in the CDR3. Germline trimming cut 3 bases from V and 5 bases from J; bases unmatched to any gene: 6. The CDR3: CASSLYDRGRETQYF. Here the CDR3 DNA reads TGTGCCAGCAGCTTGTACGACAGGGGGCGGGAGACCCAGTACTTC.

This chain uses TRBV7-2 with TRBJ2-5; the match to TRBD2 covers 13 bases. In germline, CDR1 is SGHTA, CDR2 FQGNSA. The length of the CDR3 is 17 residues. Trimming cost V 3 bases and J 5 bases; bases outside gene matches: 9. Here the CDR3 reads CASSFELAGGPRETQYF. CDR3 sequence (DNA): TGTGCCAGCAGCTTCGAACTAGCGGGAGGGCCTCGGGAGACCCAGTACTTC.

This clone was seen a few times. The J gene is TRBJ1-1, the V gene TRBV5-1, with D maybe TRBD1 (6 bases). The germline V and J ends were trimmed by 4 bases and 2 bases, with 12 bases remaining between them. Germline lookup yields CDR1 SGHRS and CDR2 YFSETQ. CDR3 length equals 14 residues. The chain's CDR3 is CASSRQDLNTEAFF. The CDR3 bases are TGCGCCAGCAGCCGACAGGACCTAAACACTGAAGCTTTCTTT.

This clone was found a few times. The CDR3 is CASSDWDRGRGTEAFF. The CDR3 coding sequence is TGTGCCAGCAGTGATTGGGACAGGGGGCGAGGGACTGAAGCTTTCTTT. The V gene is TRBV25-1, the J gene TRBJ1-1, with TRBD1 matching 12 bases. Germline CDR1 and CDR2: MGHDK and SYGVNS. The CDR3 spans 16 residues. The V segment lost 3 bases and the J segment 5 bases; nucleotides outside the gene matches: 7.

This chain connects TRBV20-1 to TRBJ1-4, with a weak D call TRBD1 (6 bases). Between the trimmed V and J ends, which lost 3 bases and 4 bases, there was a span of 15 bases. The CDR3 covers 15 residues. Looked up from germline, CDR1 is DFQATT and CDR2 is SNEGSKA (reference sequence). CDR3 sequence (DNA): TGCAGTGCTAGTGATTTCGGACAGAGTAATGAAAAACTGTTTTTT. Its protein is CSASDFGQSNEKLFF.

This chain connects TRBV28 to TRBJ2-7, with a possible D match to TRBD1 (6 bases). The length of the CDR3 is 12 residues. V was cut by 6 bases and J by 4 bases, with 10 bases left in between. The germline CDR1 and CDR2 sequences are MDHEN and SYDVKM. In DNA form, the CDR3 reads TGTGCCAGCAGCCTTCAGGGGTACGAGCAGTACTTC. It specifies CASSLQGYEQYF.

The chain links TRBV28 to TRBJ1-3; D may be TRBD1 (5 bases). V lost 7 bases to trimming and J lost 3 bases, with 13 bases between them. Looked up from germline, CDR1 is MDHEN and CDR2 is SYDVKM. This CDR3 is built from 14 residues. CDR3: CASILGGVGNTIYF. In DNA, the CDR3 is TGTGCCAGCATCTTAGGAGGGGTTGGAAACACCATATATTTT.

The CDR3: CASSLGQGARETQYF. CDR3 bases: TGTGCCAGCAGTTTGGGCCAGGGGGCGCGGGAGACCCAGTACTTC. V is TRBV27 and J is TRBJ2-5; TRBD1 matches 8 bases. The germline CDR1 and CDR2 sequences are MNHEY and SMNVEV (reference sequence). The CDR3 extends over 15 amino acids. With 3 bases clipped from V and 5 bases from J, the junction kept 8 bases outside the gene matches.

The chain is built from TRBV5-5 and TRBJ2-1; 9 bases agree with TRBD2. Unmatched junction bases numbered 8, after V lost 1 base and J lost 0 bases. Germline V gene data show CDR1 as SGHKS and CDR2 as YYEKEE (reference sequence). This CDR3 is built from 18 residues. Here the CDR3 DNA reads TGTGCCAGCAGCTTGAGGGTGAGCGGGGGGTTCTCCTACAATGAGCAGTTCTTC. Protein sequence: CASSLRVSGGFSYNEQFF.

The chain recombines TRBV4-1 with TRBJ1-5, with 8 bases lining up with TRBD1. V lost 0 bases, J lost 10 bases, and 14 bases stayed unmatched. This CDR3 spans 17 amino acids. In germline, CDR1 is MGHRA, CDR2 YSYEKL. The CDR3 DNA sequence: TGCGCCAGCAGCCAAGATGGGATTAACAGGGGGACCGAACCCCAGCATTTT. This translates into CASSQDGINRGTEPQHF.

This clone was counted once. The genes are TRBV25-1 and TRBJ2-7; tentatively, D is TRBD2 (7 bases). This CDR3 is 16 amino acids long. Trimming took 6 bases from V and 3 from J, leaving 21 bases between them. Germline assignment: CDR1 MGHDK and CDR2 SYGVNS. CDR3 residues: CASSPWGGGLNYEQYF. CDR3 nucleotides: TGTGCCAGCAGCCCCTGGGGCGGGGGCCTTAACTACGAGCAGTACTTC.